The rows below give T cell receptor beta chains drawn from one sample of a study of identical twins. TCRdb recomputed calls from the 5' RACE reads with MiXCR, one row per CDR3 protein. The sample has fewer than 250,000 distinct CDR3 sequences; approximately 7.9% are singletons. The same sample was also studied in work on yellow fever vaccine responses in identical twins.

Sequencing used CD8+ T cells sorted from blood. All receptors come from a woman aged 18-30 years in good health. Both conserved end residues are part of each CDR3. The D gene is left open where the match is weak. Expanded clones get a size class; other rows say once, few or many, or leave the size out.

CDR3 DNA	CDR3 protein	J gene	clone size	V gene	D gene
TGCGCCAGCAGCCAAGGGGAGGGGGGCGGCAATCAGCCCCAGCATTTT	CASSQGEGGGNQPQHF	TRBJ1-5	few	TRBV4-1	.
TGTGCCAGCAGTTTCGGCAGACCCTACGAGCAGTACTTC	CASSFGRPYEQYF	TRBJ2-7	few	TRBV27	.
TGTGCCAGCAGCACAGACCGGGGAGAGGCCAACCAAGAGACCCAGTACTTC	CASSTDRGEANQETQYF	TRBJ2-5	.	TRBV13	.
TGTGCCAGCAGCCAAGATTCTAGCCTCGATGAGCAGTTCTTC	CASSQDSSLDEQFF	TRBJ2-1	.	TRBV14	.
TGTGCCAGCAGTTATCTAGCGGAAGTCTCCTACGAGCAGTACTTC	CASSYLAEVSYEQYF	TRBJ2-7	many	TRBV6-5	TRBD2
TGTGCCACCAGAAGCACGCCGGGACAGGGAAACAATGAGCAGTTCTTC	CATRSTPGQGNNEQFF	TRBJ2-1	many	TRBV15	TRBD1
TGCGCCAGCAGCCATGTGTCTGGCACAGATACGCAGTATTTT	CASSHVSGTDTQYF	TRBJ2-3	.	TRBV4-1	.
TGTGCCAGCAGTTTTTTATTAAGGGACTCCAATGAGCAGTTCTTC	CASSFLLRDSNEQFF	TRBJ2-1	.	TRBV28	.
TGTGCCAGCAGCTTAGTACCAGCGGGGGACACAGATACGCAGTATTTT	CASSLVPAGDTDTQYF	TRBJ2-3	few	TRBV7-9	TRBD2
TGTGCCAGCAGCTTAGGTGAGCGGGAGATCAACGGTGAGCAGTTCTTC	CASSLGEREINGEQFF	TRBJ2-1	.	TRBV11-3	TRBD2
TGTGCCACCAAACCGGGAGACTCCTACGAGCAGTACTTC	CATKPGDSYEQYF	TRBJ2-7	few	TRBV27	.
TGCGCCAGCAGCTTGGAGGTTTCCCGTTACACTGAAGCTTTCTTT	CASSLEVSRYTEAFF	TRBJ1-1	many	TRBV5-1	.
TGCGCCAGCAGCCCAATTCTGGGGCCAGGAAACACCATATATTTT	CASSPILGPGNTIYF	TRBJ1-3	.	TRBV4-1	.
TGTGCCAGCAGTGAAGGTCTTTACGAGCAGTACTTC	CASSEGLYEQYF	TRBJ2-7	many	TRBV2	.
TGTGCCAGCAGCTCCGGCCTGGGGCCCTACGAGCAGTACTTC	CASSSGLGPYEQYF	TRBJ2-7	few	TRBV6-2/TRBV6-3	.
TGTGCCATCAGTGACCCGGACAGGGGGGCTGAAGCTTTCTTT	CAISDPDRGAEAFF	TRBJ1-1	.	TRBV10-3	TRBD1
TGTGCCAGCAGCTTTGACAGGGCGAACACCGGGGAGCTGTTTTTT	CASSFDRANTGELFF	TRBJ2-2	.	TRBV5-5	TRBD1
TGCAGTGCTAGTACAGGGGGAACTGAAGCTTTCTTT	CSASTGGTEAFF	TRBJ1-1	.	TRBV20-1	TRBD1
TGTGCCAGCATCGGGACAGCAACCTCGGATACGCAGTATTTT	CASIGTATSDTQYF	TRBJ2-3	.	TRBV2	TRBD1
TGTGCCAGCAGCTTAGGCGGGCGCCGGGAGCAGTACTTC	CASSLGGRREQYF	TRBJ2-7	many	TRBV7-8	.
TGTGCCAGCAGCCAATTTAGAGACAATGAGCAGTTCTTC	CASSQFRDNEQFF	TRBJ2-1	many	TRBV16	.
TGTGCCAGCAGTCTAATGCCCCTAAGCCGGGACAGGGATTATAGTGAGCAGTTCTTC	CASSLMPLSRDRDYSEQFF	TRBJ2-1	few	TRBV28	TRBD1
TGCAGTGCTCAGGACAGGCCCAAAAACATTCAGTACTTC	CSAQDRPKNIQYF	TRBJ2-4	.	TRBV20-1	TRBD1
TGTGCCAGCAGTTATTCTAGACTAGCGGGAGAAACCGGGGAGCTGTTTTTT	CASSYSRLAGETGELFF	TRBJ2-2	.	TRBV6-5	TRBD2
TGCAGTGGTGCTCTAGCGGGGTCCACAGATACGCAGTATTTT	CSGALAGSTDTQYF	TRBJ2-3	few	TRBV20-1	TRBD2
TGTGCCAGCAGCCCGTTAGCGGGAGAAACCCCCTACGAGCAGTACTTC	CASSPLAGETPYEQYF	TRBJ2-7	few	TRBV11-2	TRBD2
TGCAGCGTTGAAATGGCTGTCTCCTACGAGCAGTACTTC	CSVEMAVSYEQYF	TRBJ2-7	many	TRBV29-1	.
TGCAGCGTTGAGATTCCCCCCCTGCAGGGTTACACCGGGGAGCTGTTTTTT	CSVEIPPLQGYTGELFF	TRBJ2-2	many	TRBV29-1	.
TGTGCCAGCATACGAAGGACAGGGGTGATCTACGAGCAGTACTTC	CASIRRTGVIYEQYF	TRBJ2-7	.	TRBV27	TRBD1
TGTGCCAGCAGTTTACCCCCCGTAGAGACCCAGTACTTC	CASSLPPVETQYF	TRBJ2-5	many	TRBV12-3/TRBV12-4	.